Each of the 28 T cell receptor beta chains below was sequenced from the same sample in a study of Ad26.COV2.S vaccination and SARS-CoV-2 variants. Clones were read by immunoSEQ multiplex PCR, and TCRdb kept only the in-frame ones, dropping some. The data show about 350,000 clones, roughly 90% seen once. Sample treatment: some 19 received Ad26.COV2.S at low or high dose, single or two shots; roughly five received placebo; per-sample allocation not given. Following the first vaccine or placebo injection, samples were taken on day 63. The sample here was peripheral blood, taken in a trial of Ad26.COV2.S vaccine versus placebo. These receptors all stem from a person between 18 and 65 years old who received the Ad26.COV2.S COVID-19 vaccine or a placebo.

The rearrangement joins TRBV5-1 to TRBJ2-7; 7 bases are a match to TRBD1. The length of the CDR3 is 14 residues. The V gene end was trimmed by 3 bases and the J gene end by 2 bases; junction bases not matched to a gene: 5. Germline-derived CDR1 and CDR2 are SGHRS and YFSETQ. The CDR3 nucleotides read TGCGCCAGCAGCTACGACAGGGTAACCTACGAGCAGTACTTC. This sequence encodes CASSYDRVTYEQYF.

J is TRBJ1-2 and V is TRBV5-4; a possible D gene is TRBD1 (6 bases). Germline loops: CDR1 SGHNT, CDR2 YYREEE (reference sequence). Trimming pared 0 bases from V and 7 bases from J, leaving 16 bases between. The CDR3 is 15 amino acids. The CDR3 nucleotides read TGTGCCAGCAGCTTGGTCGGACAGCCGCTCTCTGGCTACACCTTC. Its translation is CASSLVGQPLSGYTF.

This chain links TRBV4-2 with TRBJ1-1; tentatively, D is TRBD1 (5 bases). Trimming removed 1 base from V and 2 bases from J, with 8 bases in between. Germline loops: CDR1 LGHNA, CDR2 YNFKEQ. The CDR3 spans 14 residues. The CDR3, as DNA: TGTGCCAGCAGCCAAGTCACAGGAAACACTGAAGCTTTCTTT. It specifies CASSQVTGNTEAFF.

The gene calls are TRBV2 and TRBJ2-5, with 7 positions matching TRBD1. The CDR3 has 15 residues. From germline, CDR1 is SNHLY and CDR2 FYNNEI. J gave up 2 bases and V 5 bases, and 8 bases lay outside the gene matches. The DNA for the CDR3 is TGTGCCAGCAGTCGACAGGGCGGGCGGCAAGAGACCCAGTACTTC. Its translation: CASSRQGGRQETQYF.

The rearrangement joins TRBV5-1 to TRBJ2-1; D possibly corresponds to TRBD2 (6 bases). CDR3 length: 16 residues. CDR1 is SGHRS, CDR2 YFSETQ, per germline. With 4 bases removed from V and 6 bases from J, the gap between germline ends came to 20 bases. The CDR3 DNA reads TGCGCCAGCAGCCTGGTCACTAGCCTTCTTCCCAATGAGCAGTTCTTC. Amino acids: CASSLVTSLLPNEQFF. The entire variable domain, with the rest obtained from reference TRBV5-1 and TRBJ2-1, is as follows: KAGVTQTPRYLIKTRGQQVTLSCSPISGHRSVSWYQQTPGQGLQFLFEYFSETQRNKGNFPGRFSGRQFSNSRSEMNVSTLELGDSALYLCASSLVTSLLPNEQFFGPGTRLTVL.

The rearrangement uses TRBV5-1 and TRBJ2-7; perhaps TRBD2 as D (5 bases). The CDR3 length is 15 residues. Germline CDR1 reads SGHRS; CDR2 reads YFSETQ. V lost 0 bases, J lost 0 bases, and 10 bases lay in between. CDR3 region: CASSLVATASYEQYF. The CDR3 nucleotides read TGCGCCAGCAGCTTGGTAGCGACCGCCTCCTACGAGCAGTACTTC.

This chain connects TRBV6-2 or TRBV6-3 to TRBJ2-1; TRBD1 aligns across 11 bases. V lost 4 bases, J lost 4 bases, and 3 bases stayed unmatched. The CDR3 runs to 15 residues. Germline assignment: CDR1 MNHEY and CDR2 SVGEGT. CDR3 region: CASSSRDRGYNEQFF. The CDR3 nucleotides read TGTGCCAGCAGTTCCCGGGACAGGGGGTACAATGAGCAGTTCTTC.

This chain connects TRBV6-2 or TRBV6-3 to TRBJ1-6; D not resolved. The CDR3 runs 15 residues. Germline values: CDR1 MNHEY, CDR2 SVGEGT. V was clipped by 0 bases and J by 4 bases, with 7 bases between them. The CDR3 region is CASSYSTQYNSPLHF. In DNA, the CDR3 is TGTGCCAGCAGTTACTCGACTCAATATAATTCACCCCTCCACTTT.

The V and J genes are TRBV4-2 and TRBJ1-2; TRBD1 might be the D (5 bases). V was pared by 0 bases and J by 3 bases, with 11 bases between. CDR3 length equals 15 residues. Germline V gives CDR1 LGHNA, CDR2 YNFKEQ. The CDR3 spells CASSQDSQADYGYTF. CDR3 bases: TGTGCCAGCAGCCAAGACTCACAGGCGGACTATGGCTACACCTTC.

This rearrangement joins TRBV5-1 to TRBJ2-7; D is possibly TRBD2 (7 bases). The CDR3 is made up of 16 amino acids. The V end was cut by 0 bases, the J end by 0 bases, with 13 bases between. Germline-derived CDR1 and CDR2 are SGHRS and YFSETQ. CDR3 nucleotide sequence: TGCGCCAGCAGCTTGGAGGGGGGGCAAGCCTCCTACGAGCAGTACTTC. Translating it yields CASSLEGGQASYEQYF.

This rearrangement joins TRBV27 to TRBJ2-7, with 8 positions matching TRBD1. Trimming took 2 bases from V and 1 from J; bases not matched to a gene: 4. The germline V gene encodes CDR1 MNHEY and CDR2 SMNVEV (reference sequence). This CDR3 contains 15 residues. This chain's CDR3 is CASSLRTGFSYEQYF. The CDR3 nucleotides are TGTGCCAGCAGTTTACGGACAGGGTTTTCCTACGAGCAGTACTTC.

The V call is TRBV7-9, the J call TRBJ1-2; a weak D match, TRBD1 (5 bases). There are 14 residues in the CDR3. Germline CDR1 and CDR2: SEHNR and FQNEAQ (reference sequence). V shed 2 bases and J shed 4 bases, with 11 bases lying between them. CDR3 loop: CASSLPAGIYGYTF. The CDR3 DNA sequence: TGTGCCAGCAGCTTACCGGCAGGGATCTATGGCTACACCTTC.

This chain links TRBV28 with TRBJ2-7; a possible D gene is TRBD1 (7 bases). The CDR3 is made up of 14 amino acids. V lost 7 bases, J lost 4 bases, and 17 bases lay in between. In germline, CDR1 is MDHEN, CDR2 SYDVKM. CDR3 nucleotides: TGTGCCAGCACCCTCACGGCAGGGGGGTACGAGCAGTACTTC. Amino acid sequence: CASTLTAGGYEQYF.

This clone was picked up one time. The V call is TRBV3-1 (or the pseudogene TRBV3-2), the J call TRBJ1-1; no clear D gene. CDR3 length: 13 amino acids. In germline, CDR1 is LGHDT, CDR2 YNNKEL (reference sequence). V gave up 1 base and J gave up 3 bases, with 6 bases separating them. The CDR3 bases are TGTGCCAGCAGCCAAGCTGGGGACACTGAAGCTTTCTTT. This translates into CASSQAGDTEAFF.

This chain uses TRBV5-1 with TRBJ2-2, with D unclear. V gave up 3 bases and J gave up 0 bases, with 6 bases separating them. This CDR3 has 14 residues. Germline loops: CDR1 SGHRS, CDR2 YFSETQ. This chain's CDR3 is CASSSNANTGELFF. The DNA of the CDR3 is TGCGCCAGCAGCTCCAACGCGAACACCGGGGAGCTGTTTTTT. Variable domain in full (rest from reference TRBV5-1 and TRBJ2-2): KAGVTQTPRYLIKTRGQQVTLSCSPISGHRSVSWYQQTPGQGLQFLFEYFSETQRNKGNFPGRFSGRQFSNSRSEMNVSTLELGDSALYLCASSSNANTGELFFGEGSRLTVL.

The chain combines TRBV5-4 with TRBJ1-1, with TRBD1 identical over 10 bases. Germline loops: CDR1 SGHNT, CDR2 YYREEE (reference sequence). CDR3 length: 15 residues. Trimming cost V 5 bases and J 3 bases; bases outside gene matches: 7. CDR3 DNA sequence: TGTGCCAGCAGTCGGGACAGGGGAACCTACACTGAAGCTTTCTTT. It is translated as CASSRDRGTYTEAFF.

The CDR3: CASSLPRDRGDIQYF. Written as DNA, the CDR3 is TGTGCCAGCAGCTTACCAAGGGACAGGGGTGACATTCAGTACTTC. This rearrangement joins TRBV11-3 to TRBJ2-4, with 10 bases that match TRBD1. This CDR3 is 15 amino acids long. Germline values: CDR1 SGHNT, CDR2 YENEEA. V gave up 2 bases and J gave up 8 bases; unmatched junction bases: 6.

The chain combines TRBV5-1 with TRBJ1-3; D remains ambiguous. This CDR3 has 14 residues. V was shortened by 4 bases and J by 0 bases, with 8 bases between the two germline ends. The germline V gene has CDR1 SGHRS and CDR2 YFSETQ. CDR3 amino acids: CASSRRSSGNTIYF. In nucleotides, the CDR3 is TGCGCCAGCAGCCGCAGAAGCTCTGGAAACACCATATATTTT.

The chain has TRBV5-1 and TRBJ2-1; TRBD2 matches 10 bases. The length of the CDR3 is 15 residues. J was trimmed by 4 bases and V by 1 base; bases with no gene match: 2. Germline V gives CDR1 SGHRS, CDR2 YFSETQ. The CDR3 bases are TGCGCCAGCAGCTTGTCTAGCGGGGGATACAATGAGCAGTTCTTC. Its translation is CASSLSSGGYNEQFF.

This clone was picked up one time. This rearrangement joins TRBV19 to TRBJ2-3; 7 bases line up with TRBD2. This CDR3 has 17 residues. The V segment lost 4 bases and the J segment 2 bases; nucleotides outside the gene matches: 12. Germline V lookup: CDR1 LNHDA, CDR2 SQIVND (reference sequence). CDR3 in DNA: TGTGCCAGTAGTACGTCATGGGAGGGTGGGCTCACAGATACGCAGTATTTT. Translated: CASSTSWEGGLTDTQYF.

The CDR3, as DNA: TGTGCCAGCAGTTTATTAGGCTTGAACACTGAAGCTTTCTTT. Translating it yields CASSLLGLNTEAFF. V is TRBV28 and J is TRBJ1-1; D not resolved. Trimming took 1 base from V and 0 from J, leaving 6 bases between them. This CDR3 contains 14 residues. The V gene's germline CDR1 is MDHEN and CDR2 SYDVKM.

This chain uses TRBV19 with TRBJ2-6; TRBD2 agrees at 9 bases. V shed 3 bases and J 0 bases; nucleotides not matched to a gene: 6. This CDR3 spans 18 amino acids. The germline gives CDR1 LNHDA, CDR2 SQIVND (reference sequence). DNA for the CDR3: TGTGCCAGTAGTATCATCACTAGCGGGCTCTCTGGGGCCAACGTCCTGACTTTC. This encodes CASSIITSGLSGANVLTF.

In this sample, this clone turned up once. The rearrangement uses TRBV20-1 and TRBJ1-2, with D perhaps TRBD1 (5 bases). V was trimmed by 3 bases and J by 4 bases, leaving 12 bases between them. The germline CDR1 and CDR2 sequences are DFQATT and SNEGSKA (reference sequence). CDR3 length: 13 amino acids. CDR3 in amino acids: CSASRGGGYGYTF. CDR3 coding DNA: TGCAGTGCTAGTCGCGGGGGAGGCTATGGCTACACCTTC.

The chain is built from TRBV7-2 and TRBJ2-3; 15 bases line up with TRBD2. The germline CDR1 and CDR2 sequences are SGHTA and FQGNSA. CDR3 size: 18 residues. Trimming at V came to 5 bases and at J to 3 bases, leaving 9 bases not matched to a gene. CDR3 in DNA: TGTGCCAGCAGCCTAAGGACTAGCGGGGGGGCGGTGACAGATACGCAGTATTTT. Translated, it gives CASSLRTSGGAVTDTQYF.

The chain links TRBV6-6 to TRBJ1-5; 7 bases fit TRBD1. Trimming cost V 7 bases and J 2 bases; bases outside gene matches: 11. CDR3 length equals 16 residues. Germline loops: CDR1 MNHNY, CDR2 SVGAGI (reference sequence). The CDR3 sequence: CASTLGGGVGNQPQHF. CDR3 coding DNA: TGTGCCAGCACCTTGGGAGGGGGCGTCGGCAATCAGCCCCAGCATTTT.

The V gene is TRBV6-6, the J gene TRBJ2-5; the match to TRBD1 covers 8 bases. Germline CDR1 and CDR2: MNHNY and SVGAGI (reference sequence). The trim removed 1 base at V and 5 bases at J, leaving 9 bases unmatched. This CDR3 spans 16 amino acids. This CDR3 reads CASSYYQGAGWETQYF. CDR3 DNA: TGTGCCAGCAGTTACTATCAGGGGGCGGGTTGGGAGACCCAGTACTTC.

This sequence joins TRBV5-1 and TRBJ1-1; possibly TRBD1 for D (6 bases). Looked up from germline, CDR1 is SGHRS and CDR2 is YFSETQ. The V end lost 0 bases, the J end lost 0 bases, and 12 bases lay between the germline ends. This CDR3 contains 16 residues. For the CDR3, the DNA is TGCGCCAGCAGCTTGGATGCAGGGGACCTGAACACTGAAGCTTTCTTT. Translation: CASSLDAGDLNTEAFF.

CDR3 sequence (DNA): TGCGCCAGCAGCTTATCGCACAGGGGGAACACTGAAGCTTTCTTT. The encoded protein is CASSLSHRGNTEAFF. The chain has TRBV5-1 and TRBJ1-1, with 7 bases matching TRBD1. CDR3 length equals 15 residues. J gave up 1 base and V 2 bases, and 5 bases lay outside the gene matches. Germline V CDR1 and CDR2: SGHRS, YFSETQ.